This TCR beta chain was sequenced for a study of tumor and adjacent non-tumor tissue in lung cancer. This clonotype was detected ten times or more. RNA was extracted from bulk tissue without any cell sorting. With 0 bases removed from V and 7 bases from J, the gap between germline ends came to 21 bases. This CDR3 spans 18 amino acids. Germline values: CDR1 SGHVS, CDR2 FQNEAQ. The library came from three nested PCR rounds adapted from ARM-PCR protocols. Using its own MiXCR run on the multiplex PCR reads, TCRdb lists one record per CDR3 protein. The sample carries about 120,000 distinct CDR3 sequences, 84% recorded once.

The gene calls are TRBV7-8 and TRBJ2-2; tentative D call: TRBD1 (5 bases). Sequencing used lung tumor tissue. The clonotype originates from a man aged 65 to 85 with non-small cell lung cancer. DNA of the CDR3: TGTGCCAGCAGCTTAGCGCAGAGCAGGGAAGCGTTTAACGGGGAGCTGTTTTTT. Its protein is CASSLAQSREAFNGELFF.